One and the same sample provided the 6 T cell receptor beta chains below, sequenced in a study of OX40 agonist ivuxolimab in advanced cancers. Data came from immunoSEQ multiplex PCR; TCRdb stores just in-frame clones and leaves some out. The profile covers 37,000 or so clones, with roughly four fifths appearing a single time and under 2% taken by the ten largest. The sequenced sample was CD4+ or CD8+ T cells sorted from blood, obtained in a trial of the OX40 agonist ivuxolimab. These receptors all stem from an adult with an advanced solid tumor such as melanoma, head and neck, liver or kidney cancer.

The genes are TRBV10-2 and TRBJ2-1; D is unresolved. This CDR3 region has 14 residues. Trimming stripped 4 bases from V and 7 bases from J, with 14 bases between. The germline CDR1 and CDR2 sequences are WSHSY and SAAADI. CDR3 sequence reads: CASSVEVRFNEQFF. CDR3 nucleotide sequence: TGCGCCAGCAGTGTTGAAGTCAGGTTTAATGAGCAGTTCTTC.

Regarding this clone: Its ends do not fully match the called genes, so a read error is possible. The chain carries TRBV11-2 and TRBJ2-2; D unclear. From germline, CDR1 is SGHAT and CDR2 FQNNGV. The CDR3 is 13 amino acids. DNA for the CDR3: TGTGCCAGCAGCCTAGATCTGGACCGGGAGCTGTTTTTT. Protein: CASSLDLDRELFF.

The CDR3 loop is CASSFERTSQYF. Written as DNA, the CDR3 is TGTGCCAGCAGCTTTGAAAGGACTTCGCAGTATTTT. The rearrangement joins TRBV7-9 to TRBJ2-3; a possible D gene is TRBD2 (5 bases). The CDR3 is made up of 12 amino acids. The V end lost 3 bases, the J end lost 10 bases, and 11 bases lay between the germline ends. Germline V lookup: CDR1 SEHNR, CDR2 FQNEAQ (reference sequence).

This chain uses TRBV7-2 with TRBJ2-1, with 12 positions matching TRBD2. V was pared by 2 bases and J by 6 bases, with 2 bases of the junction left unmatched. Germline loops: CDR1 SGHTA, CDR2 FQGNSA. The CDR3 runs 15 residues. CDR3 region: CASSLLAGGLNEQFF. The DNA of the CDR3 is TGTGCCAGCAGCTTACTAGCGGGAGGGCTCAATGAGCAGTTCTTC.

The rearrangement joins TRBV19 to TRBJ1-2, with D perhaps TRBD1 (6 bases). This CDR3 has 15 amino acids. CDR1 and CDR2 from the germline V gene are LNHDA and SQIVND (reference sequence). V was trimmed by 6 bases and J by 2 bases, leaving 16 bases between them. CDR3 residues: CASSRRTASNYGYTF. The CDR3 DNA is TGTGCCAGTAGCCGGAGGACAGCTAGCAACTATGGCTACACCTTC.

As DNA, the CDR3 is TGTGCCAGCAGCCCGGGGGACAACTCCTACGAGCAGTACTTC. This encodes CASSPGDNSYEQYF. This chain joins TRBV11-2 and TRBJ2-7, with D possibly called TRBD1 or TRBD2 (6 bases each). The germline V and J ends were trimmed by 5 bases and 0 bases, with 11 bases remaining between them. This CDR3 is 14 amino acids long. Germline assignment: CDR1 SGHAT and CDR2 FQNNGV.